This is a list of T cell receptor beta chains from one sample in a study of shared clonotypes between healthy human individuals. Only in-frame clones appear in the TCRdb table, and some are missing; sequencing was by immunoSEQ multiplex PCR. The sample carries roughly 120,000 clones, about 62% recorded once. Sequenced: memory CD8+ T cells sorted from blood. The receptors come from a young woman in good health. Each CDR3 is given without its conserved first and last residue.

v_call	j_call	cdr3_aa
TRBV25-1	TRBJ2-7	ASSDSSGDVSYEQY
TRBV5-1	TRBJ2-1	ASSLLPTSGRSDEQF
TRBV2	TRBJ2-2	ASSLWFSRTGELF
TRBV7-6	TRBJ2-7	ASSLGQAGEQY
TRBV4-2	TRBJ2-7	ASSQVGGTKMLEQY
TRBV4-1	TRBJ1-1	ASSPQRGNTEAF
TRBV5-4	TRBJ2-7	ASSLLGMTSGYEQY
TRBV4-1	TRBJ2-7	ASSQVYIGHEQY
TRBV27	TRBJ2-2	ASSPPRAGGGGELF
TRBV6-1	TRBJ1-4	ASSETHESQKLF
TRBV7-9	TRBJ2-5	ASSLSQGPGRETQY
TRBV7-9	TRBJ2-6	ASSSIRDRVTSGANVLT
TRBV4-2	TRBJ2-3	ASSTGRETTDTQY
TRBV5-1	TRBJ2-7	ASREGSYEQY
TRBV5-4	TRBJ1-4	ASSPTASTNEKLF
TRBV14	TRBJ2-7	ASSQEGPLAGTSYEQY
TRBV23-1	TRBJ2-1	ASSPGTSGSYNEQF
TRBV14	TRBJ1-1	ASSQVGPGTEAF
TRBV11-1	TRBJ2-7	ASLGAPSYEQY
TRBV27	TRBJ2-5	ASSLLGDQETQY
TRBV30	TRBJ2-5	AWSRQETQY
TRBV6-1	TRBJ1-2	ASSRTGGSLTGYT
TRBV7-9	TRBJ2-1	ASSLAPESEHNEQF
TRBV7-9	TRBJ1-1	ASSLGKGREDTEAF
TRBV6-5	TRBJ2-7	ASSHRGAGAYEQY
TRBV29-1	TRBJ2-7	SVGGAEYYEQY
TRBV4-2	TRBJ2-2	ASSHLLAGVYTGELF
TRBV29-1	TRBJ2-5	SVEYRSGETQY
TRBV28	TRBJ2-1	ASSFPWGNEQF
TRBV25-1	TRBJ2-1	ANSPPGGGYRNEQF
TRBV7-9	TRBJ2-1	ASSPRGGSAYNEQF
TRBV9	TRBJ1-5	ASSVGWGNQPQH
TRBV6-4	TRBJ2-3	ASSEGSGHSTDTQY
TRBV21-1	TRBJ1-5	ASSCRDRGLVGNQPQH
TRBV9	TRBJ2-7	ASSVDLGAPYEQY
TRBV11-2	TRBJ2-7	ASSINRVGTTYEQY
TRBV19	TRBJ1-2	ASNNRGGYT
TRBV9	TRBJ2-7	ASSPRLAGGSVEQY
TRBV28	TRBJ2-7	ASRSGTLESPYEQY
TRBV30	TRBJ2-2	AWSVYLGTQSGELF
TRBV7-9	TRBJ2-6	ASTNQASGSGANVLT
TRBV10-3	TRBJ1-3	AISDPPTGGGNTIY
TRBV28	TRBJ2-5	ASSFRGGQETQY
TRBV27	TRBJ2-7	ASSPDGYEQY
TRBV7-9	TRBJ2-3	ASSFRTSGGDTQY
TRBV19	TRBJ2-7	ASTQAEGRYEQY
TRBV30	TRBJ1-5	AWSIGVNQPQH
TRBV7-2	TRBJ2-7	ASSLRTRGYEQY
TRBV25-1	TRBJ2-1	ASGDFGSYNEQF
TRBV28	TRBJ2-1	ASSFRITGEDEQF
TRBV4-1	TRBJ2-2	ASSQPSMDSTGELF
TRBV28	TRBJ1-6	ASRPFMAAYNSPLH
TRBV11-3	TRBJ2-1	ASSLAHSGPRNEQF
TRBV19	TRBJ1-5	ASSINSYSNQPQH